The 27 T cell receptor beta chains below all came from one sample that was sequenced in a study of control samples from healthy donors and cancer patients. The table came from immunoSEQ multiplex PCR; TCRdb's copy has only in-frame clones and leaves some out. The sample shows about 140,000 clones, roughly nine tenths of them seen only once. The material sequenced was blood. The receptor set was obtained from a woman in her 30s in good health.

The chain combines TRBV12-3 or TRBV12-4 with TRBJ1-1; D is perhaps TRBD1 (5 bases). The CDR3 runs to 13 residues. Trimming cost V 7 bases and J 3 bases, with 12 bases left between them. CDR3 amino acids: CASTVDRYTEAFF. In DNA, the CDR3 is TGTGCCAGCACTGTCGACAGATACACTGAAGCTTTCTTT.

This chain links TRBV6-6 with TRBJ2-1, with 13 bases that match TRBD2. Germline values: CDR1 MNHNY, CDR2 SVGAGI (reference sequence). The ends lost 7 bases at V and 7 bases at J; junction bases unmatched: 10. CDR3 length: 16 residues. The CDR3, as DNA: TGTGCCAGCACCGAATCCCGACTAGCGGGAGGAAATGAGCAGTTCTTC. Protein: CASTESRLAGGNEQFF.

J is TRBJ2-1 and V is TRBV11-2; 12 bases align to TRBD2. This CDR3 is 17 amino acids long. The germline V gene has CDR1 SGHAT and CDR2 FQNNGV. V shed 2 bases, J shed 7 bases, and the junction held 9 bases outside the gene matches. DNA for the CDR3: TGTGCCAGCAGCTTACGAGCGCGACTAGCGGGAGAAAATGAGCAGTTCTTC. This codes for CASSLRARLAGENEQFF.

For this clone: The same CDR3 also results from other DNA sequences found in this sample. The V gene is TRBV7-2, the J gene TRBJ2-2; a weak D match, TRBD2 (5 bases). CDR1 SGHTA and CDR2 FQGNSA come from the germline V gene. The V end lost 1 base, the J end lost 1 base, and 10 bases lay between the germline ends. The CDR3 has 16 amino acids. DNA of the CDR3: TGTGCCAGCAGCTTAGGGACTCCCCGGAACACCGGGGAGCTGTTTTTT. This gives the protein CASSLGTPRNTGELFF.

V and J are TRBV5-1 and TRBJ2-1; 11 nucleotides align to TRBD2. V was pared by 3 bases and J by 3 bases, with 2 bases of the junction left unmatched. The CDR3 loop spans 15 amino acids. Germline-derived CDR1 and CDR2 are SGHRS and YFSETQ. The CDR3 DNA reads TGCGCCAGCAGCTCCGGACTAGCGGGCTACAATGAGCAGTTCTTC. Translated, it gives CASSSGLAGYNEQFF.

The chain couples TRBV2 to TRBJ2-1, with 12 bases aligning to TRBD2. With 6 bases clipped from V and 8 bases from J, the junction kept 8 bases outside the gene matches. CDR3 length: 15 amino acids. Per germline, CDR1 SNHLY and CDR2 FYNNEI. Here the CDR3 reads CASRKLAGGGDEQFF. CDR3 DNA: TGTGCCAGCAGAAAACTAGCGGGAGGTGGCGATGAGCAGTTCTTC. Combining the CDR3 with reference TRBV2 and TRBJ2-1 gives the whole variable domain EPEVTQTPSHQVTQMGQEVILRCVPISNHLYFYWYRQILGQKVEFLVSFYNNEISEKSEIFDDQFSVERPDGSNFTLKIRSTKLEDSAMYFCASRKLAGGGDEQFFGPGTRLTVL.

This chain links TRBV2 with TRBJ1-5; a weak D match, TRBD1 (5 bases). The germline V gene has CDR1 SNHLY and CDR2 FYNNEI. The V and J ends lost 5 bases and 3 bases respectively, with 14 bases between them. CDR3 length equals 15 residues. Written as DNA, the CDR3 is TGTGCCAGCAGTTTTGACAGAGCCCTCAATCAGCCCCAGCATTTT. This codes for CASSFDRALNQPQHF.

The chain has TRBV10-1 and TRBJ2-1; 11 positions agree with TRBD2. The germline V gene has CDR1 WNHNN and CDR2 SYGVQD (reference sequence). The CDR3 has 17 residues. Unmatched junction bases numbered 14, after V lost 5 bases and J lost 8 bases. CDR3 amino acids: CASSPISGRAAVDEQFF. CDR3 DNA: TGCGCCAGCAGTCCTATTAGCGGGAGGGCCGCAGTCGATGAGCAGTTCTTC.

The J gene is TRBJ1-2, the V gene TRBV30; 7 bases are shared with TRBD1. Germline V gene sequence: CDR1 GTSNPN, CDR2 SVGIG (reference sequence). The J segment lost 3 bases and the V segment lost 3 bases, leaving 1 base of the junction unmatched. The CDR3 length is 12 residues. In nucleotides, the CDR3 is TGTGCCTGGAGGGGGACAGACTATGGCTACACCTTC. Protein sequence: CAWRGTDYGYTF. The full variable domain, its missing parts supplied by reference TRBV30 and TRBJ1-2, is SQTIHQWPATLVQPVGSPLSLECTVEGTSNPNLYWYRQAAGRGLQLLFYSVGIGQISSEVPQNLSASRPQDRQFILSSKKLLLSDSGFYLCAWRGTDYGYTFGSGTRLTVV.

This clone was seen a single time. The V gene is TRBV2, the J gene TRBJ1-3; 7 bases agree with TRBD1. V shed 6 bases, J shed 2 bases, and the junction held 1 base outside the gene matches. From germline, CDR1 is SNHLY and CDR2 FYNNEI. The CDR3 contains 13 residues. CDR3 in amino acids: CASRGTAGNTIYF. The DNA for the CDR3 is TGTGCCAGCAGGGGGACAGCTGGAAACACCATATATTTT.

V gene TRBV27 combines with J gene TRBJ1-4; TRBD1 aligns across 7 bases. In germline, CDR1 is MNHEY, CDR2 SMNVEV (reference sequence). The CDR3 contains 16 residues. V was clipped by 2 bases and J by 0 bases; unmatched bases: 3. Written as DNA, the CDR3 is TGTGCCAGCAGTTTACAGGGGGTGTCAACTAATGAAAAACTGTTTTTT. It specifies CASSLQGVSTNEKLFF. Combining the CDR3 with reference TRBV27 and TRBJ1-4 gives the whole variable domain EAQVTQNPRYLITVTGKKLTVTCSQNMNHEYMSWYRQDPGLGLRQIYYSMNVEVTDKGDVPEGYKVSRKEKRNFPLILESPSPNQTSLYFCASSLQGVSTNEKLFFGSGTQLSVL.

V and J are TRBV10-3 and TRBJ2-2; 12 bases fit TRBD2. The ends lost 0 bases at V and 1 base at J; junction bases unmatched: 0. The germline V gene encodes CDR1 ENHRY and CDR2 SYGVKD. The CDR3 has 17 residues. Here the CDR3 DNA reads TGTGCCATCAGTGAGTCGGGACTAGCGGGGAACACCGGGGAGCTGTTTTTT. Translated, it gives CAISESGLAGNTGELFF.

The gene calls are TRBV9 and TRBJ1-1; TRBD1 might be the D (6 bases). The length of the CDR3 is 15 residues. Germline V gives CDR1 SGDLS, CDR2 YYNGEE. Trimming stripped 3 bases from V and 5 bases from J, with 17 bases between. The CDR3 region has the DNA TGTGCCAGCAGCGACGGGGGCGGGGGCAGGACTGAAGCTTTCTTT. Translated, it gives CASSDGGGGRTEAFF.

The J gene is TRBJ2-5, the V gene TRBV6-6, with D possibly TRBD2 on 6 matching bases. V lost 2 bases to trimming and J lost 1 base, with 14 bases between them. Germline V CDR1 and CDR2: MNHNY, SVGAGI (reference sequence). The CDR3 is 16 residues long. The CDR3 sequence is CASSYPPPSAQETQYF. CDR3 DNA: TGTGCCAGCAGTTACCCCCCCCCTAGCGCCCAAGAGACCCAGTACTTC.

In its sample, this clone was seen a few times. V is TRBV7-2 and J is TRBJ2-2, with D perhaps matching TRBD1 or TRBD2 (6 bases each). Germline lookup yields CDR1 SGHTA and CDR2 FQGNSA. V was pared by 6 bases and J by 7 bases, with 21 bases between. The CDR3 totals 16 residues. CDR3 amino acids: CASRPGPGARIGELFF. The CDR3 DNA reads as TGTGCCAGCAGACCGGGGCCGGGGGCGCGGATCGGGGAGCTGTTTTTT.

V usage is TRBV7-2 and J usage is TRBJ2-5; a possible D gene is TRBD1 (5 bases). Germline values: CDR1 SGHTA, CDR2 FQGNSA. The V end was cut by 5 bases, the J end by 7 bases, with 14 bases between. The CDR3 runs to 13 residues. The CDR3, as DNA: TGTGCCAGCAGCATGACAGCCCTTGGGACCCAGTACTTC. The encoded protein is CASSMTALGTQYF.

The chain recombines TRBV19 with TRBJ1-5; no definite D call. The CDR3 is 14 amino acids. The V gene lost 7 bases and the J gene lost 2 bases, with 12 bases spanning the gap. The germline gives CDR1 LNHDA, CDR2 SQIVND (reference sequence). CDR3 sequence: CASTPALGNQPQHF. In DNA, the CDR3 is TGTGCCAGTACCCCAGCCCTTGGCAATCAGCCCCAGCATTTT.

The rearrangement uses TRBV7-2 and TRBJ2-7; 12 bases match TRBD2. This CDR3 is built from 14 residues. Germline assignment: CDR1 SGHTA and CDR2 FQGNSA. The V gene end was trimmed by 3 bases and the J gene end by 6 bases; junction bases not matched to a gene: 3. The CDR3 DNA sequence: TGTGCCAGCAGCTTGGTGGGACTAGCGGGCGAGCAGTACTTC. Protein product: CASSLVGLAGEQYF. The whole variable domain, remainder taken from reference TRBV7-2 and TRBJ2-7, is GAGVSQSPSNKVTEKGKDVELRCDPISGHTALYWYRQSLGQGLEFLIYFQGNSAPDKSGLPSDRFSAERTGGSVSTLTIQRTQQEDSAVYLCASSLVGLAGEQYFGPGTRLTVT.

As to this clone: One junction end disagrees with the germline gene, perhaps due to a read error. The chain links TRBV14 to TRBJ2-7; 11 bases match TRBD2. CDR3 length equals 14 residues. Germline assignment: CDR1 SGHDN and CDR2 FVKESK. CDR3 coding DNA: TGCCGGCTTACTAGCGGGGGTCCCTCCTACGAGCAGTACTTC. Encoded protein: CRLTSGGPSYEQYF.

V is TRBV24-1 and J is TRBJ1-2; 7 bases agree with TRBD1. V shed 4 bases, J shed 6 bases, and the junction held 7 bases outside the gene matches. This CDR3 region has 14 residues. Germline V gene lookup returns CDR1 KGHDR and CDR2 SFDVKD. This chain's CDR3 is CATSDTDREDGYTF. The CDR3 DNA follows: TGTGCCACCAGTGACACTGACAGGGAGGATGGCTACACCTTC.

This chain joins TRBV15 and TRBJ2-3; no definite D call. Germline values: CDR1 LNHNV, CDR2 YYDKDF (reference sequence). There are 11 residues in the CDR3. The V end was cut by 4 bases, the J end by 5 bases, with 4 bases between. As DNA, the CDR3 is TGTGCCACCAGCATTTTAGATACGCAGTATTTT. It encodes CATSILDTQYF.

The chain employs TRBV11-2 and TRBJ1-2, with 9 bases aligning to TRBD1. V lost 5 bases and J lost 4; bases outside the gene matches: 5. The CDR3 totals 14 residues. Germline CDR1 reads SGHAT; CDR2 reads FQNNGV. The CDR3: CASSARQGGYGYTF. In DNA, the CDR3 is TGTGCCAGCAGCGCCCGACAGGGGGGCTATGGCTACACCTTC.

The CDR3 protein is CASSPLGSATNEKLFF. CDR3 in DNA: TGTGCCAGCTCCCCCCTGGGGTCTGCAACTAATGAAAAACTGTTTTTT. V and J are TRBV18 and TRBJ1-4; the D is unclear. The CDR3 is 16 amino acids. Trimming pared 6 bases from V and 0 bases from J, leaving 14 bases between. Germline CDR1 KGHSH, CDR2 LQKENI. Supplemented by reference TRBV18 and TRBJ1-4, the full variable domain reads NAGVMQNPRHLVRRRGQEARLRCSPMKGHSHVYWYRQLPEEGLKFMVYLQKENIIDESGMPKERFSAEFPKEGPSILRIQQVVRGDSAAYFCASSPLGSATNEKLFFGSGTQLSVL.

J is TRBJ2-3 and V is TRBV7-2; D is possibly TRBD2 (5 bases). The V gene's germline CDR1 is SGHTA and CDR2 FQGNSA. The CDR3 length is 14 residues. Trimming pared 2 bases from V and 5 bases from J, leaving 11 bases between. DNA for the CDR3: TGTGCCAGCAGCTTAACGGGAACCCAAGATACGCAGTATTTT. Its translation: CASSLTGTQDTQYF.

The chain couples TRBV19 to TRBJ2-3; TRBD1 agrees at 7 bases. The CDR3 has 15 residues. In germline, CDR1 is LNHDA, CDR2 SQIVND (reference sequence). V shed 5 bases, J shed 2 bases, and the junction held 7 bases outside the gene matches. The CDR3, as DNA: TGTGCCAGTAGTCCGGGACAGCGGACCACAGATACGCAGTATTTT. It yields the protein CASSPGQRTTDTQYF.

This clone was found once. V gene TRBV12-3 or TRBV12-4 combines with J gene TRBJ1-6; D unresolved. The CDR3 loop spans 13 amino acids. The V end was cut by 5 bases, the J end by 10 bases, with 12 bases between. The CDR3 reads CASSRRVRSPLHF. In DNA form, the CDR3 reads TGTGCCAGCAGTCGTCGGGTTAGGTCACCCCTCCACTTT.

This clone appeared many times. CDR3: CASSQVAVEGAVNTGELFF. CDR3 nucleotide sequence: TGCGCCAGCAGCCAGGTCGCGGTTGAGGGGGCTGTGAACACCGGGGAGCTGTTTTTT. This chain joins TRBV4-1 and TRBJ2-2; 7 bases map to TRBD1. The CDR3 spans 19 residues. Germline V gene sequence: CDR1 MGHRA, CDR2 YSYEKL. V was pared by 3 bases and J by 1 base, with 14 bases of the junction left unmatched.